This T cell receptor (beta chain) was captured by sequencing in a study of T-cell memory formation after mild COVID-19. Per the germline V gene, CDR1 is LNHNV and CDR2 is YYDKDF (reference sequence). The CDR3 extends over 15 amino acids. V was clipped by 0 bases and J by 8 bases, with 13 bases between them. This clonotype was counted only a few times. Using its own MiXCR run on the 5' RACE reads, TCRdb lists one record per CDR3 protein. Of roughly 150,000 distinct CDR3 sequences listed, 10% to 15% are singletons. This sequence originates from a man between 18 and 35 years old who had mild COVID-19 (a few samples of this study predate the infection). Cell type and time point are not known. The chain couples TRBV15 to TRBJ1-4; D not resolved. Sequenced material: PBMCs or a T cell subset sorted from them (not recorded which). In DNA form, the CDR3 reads TGTGCCACCAGCAGAGAACTACGGGTACGGGAAAAACTGTTTTTT. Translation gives CATSRELRVREKLFF.